A single sample is the source of the 20 T cell receptor beta chains below, sequenced in a study of cytomegalovirus exposure and HLA in healthy donors. Primers: 60 Vbeta forward and 13 Jbeta reverse. Profiled with immunoSEQ multiplex PCR; TCRdb holds only in-frame clones, not every one. This sample has about 130,000 clones, with around 77% found just once. Sequenced sample: PBMCs. These receptors came from a man aged 50-60 years in good health and CMV-seronegative.

There are a few counts of this clone. The J gene is TRBJ2-5, the V gene TRBV6-6; TRBD2 is a possible D gene (5 bases). V lost 2 bases to trimming and J lost 3 bases, with 10 bases between them. CDR1 and CDR2 (germline): MNHNY, SVGAGI (reference sequence). The CDR3 has 14 amino acids. CDR3 sequence: CASSYKSGKETQYF. The CDR3 bases are TGTGCCAGCAGTTACAAGAGCGGAAAAGAGACCCAGTACTTC.

A remark on this clone: This sample also contains other DNA sequences that code for the same CDR3. V is TRBV25-1 and J is TRBJ2-2, with TRBD1 as a possible D gene (5 bases). Germline CDR1 and CDR2: MGHDK and SYGVNS. V was pared by 2 bases and J by 1 base, with 5 bases between. The CDR3 contains 14 residues. The CDR3 is CASSEDRNTGELFF. The DNA for the CDR3 is TGTGCCAGCAGTGAAGACAGGAACACCGGGGAGCTGTTTTTT.

This chain joins TRBV28 and TRBJ2-1; no clear D gene. The CDR3 spans 13 residues. Trimming took 1 base from V and 9 from J, leaving 10 bases between them. The V gene's germline CDR1 is MDHEN and CDR2 SYDVKM. The DNA for the CDR3 is TGTGCCAGCAGTTTATTGGCGTCAGGTGAGCAGTTCTTC. It encodes CASSLLASGEQFF.

The rearrangement links TRBV28 to TRBJ1-3; maybe TRBD1 (6 bases). The CDR3 totals 16 residues. The V gene lost 5 bases and the J gene lost 0 bases, with 14 bases spanning the gap. The germline V gene encodes CDR1 MDHEN and CDR2 SYDVKM. In nucleotides, the CDR3 is TGTGCCAGCAGTCCTGGTAACAGGGTCTCTGGAAACACCATATATTTT. Protein product: CASSPGNRVSGNTIYF.

In this sample, this clone turned up once. This CDR3 is CASSLGTGWNTGELFF. In DNA form, the CDR3 reads TGCGCCAGCAGCCTAGGGACAGGGTGGAACACCGGGGAGCTGTTTTTT. This chain joins TRBV5-1 and TRBJ2-2; 9 bases fit TRBD1. The J segment lost 1 base and the V segment lost 4 bases, leaving 5 bases of the junction unmatched. The germline V gene has CDR1 SGHRS and CDR2 YFSETQ. CDR3 length equals 16 residues.

This rearrangement joins TRBV28 to TRBJ2-5, with 14 bases fitting TRBD2. This CDR3 region has 16 residues. After removal of 3 bases from V and 5 bases from J, the junction contained 5 bases not matched to a gene. The V gene's germline CDR1 is MDHEN and CDR2 SYDVKM. CDR3 coding DNA: TGTGCCAGCAGTTTGGGGGGACTAGCGGGAGCCGAGACCCAGTACTTC. Its translation: CASSLGGLAGAETQYF.

The chain uses TRBV29-1 and TRBJ2-7; 12 bases line up with TRBD2. V shed 2 bases and J 7 bases; nucleotides not matched to a gene: 15. CDR1 SQVTM and CDR2 ANQGSEA come from the germline V gene. CDR3 length: 17 amino acids. CDR3 sequence (DNA): TGCAGCGTTGAAAAGCCCCTAGCGGGAGGGATCCTACGAGAGCAGTACTTC. Translating it yields CSVEKPLAGGILREQYF.

The table lists this clone with a count of one. The genes are TRBV19 and TRBJ1-5; unclear D gene. In germline, CDR1 is LNHDA, CDR2 SQIVND (reference sequence). The CDR3 consists of 14 residues. The V gene lost 4 bases and the J gene lost 8 bases, with 15 bases spanning the gap. The chain's CDR3 is CASSTRTNGKPQHF. CDR3 bases: TGTGCCAGTAGTACCCGAACTAACGGAAAGCCCCAGCATTTT.

The V gene is TRBV29-1, the J gene TRBJ1-5; no definite D call. The germline CDR1 and CDR2 sequences are SQVTM and ANQGSEA. The CDR3 contains 12 residues. CDR3 in DNA: TGCCTAGGATGGGTTCTCAATCAGCCCCAGCATTTT. Translating it yields CLGWVLNQPQHF.

This clone was detected only once. The chain recombines TRBV4-2 with TRBJ2-3, with 16 nucleotides matching TRBD2. CDR1 and CDR2 (germline): LGHNA, YNFKEQ. The V and J ends lost 3 bases and 1 base, in that order; junction bases with no gene match: 1. The CDR3 consists of 17 residues. The CDR3 here is CASSQGTSGRGTDTQYF. The CDR3 nucleotides read TGTGCCAGCAGCCAGGGGACTAGCGGGAGGGGCACAGATACGCAGTATTTT.

This sequence joins TRBV6-4 and TRBJ1-2, with TRBD1 as a possible D gene (6 bases). V dropped 0 bases and J dropped 6 bases, with 11 bases sitting between them. The CDR3 is 14 amino acids. Germline V lookup: CDR1 MRHNA, CDR2 SNTAGT. The CDR3 bases are TGTGCCAGCAGTGACTCGAACAGGGATGATGGCTACACCTTC. This sequence encodes CASSDSNRDDGYTF.

This chain connects TRBV29-1 to TRBJ2-2; maybe TRBD2 (5 bases). The length of the CDR3 is 12 residues. The V gene's germline CDR1 is SQVTM and CDR2 ANQGSEA. The V gene lost 5 bases and the J gene lost 2 bases, with 6 bases spanning the gap. The CDR3 sequence is CSVRTNTGELFF. Here the CDR3 DNA reads TGCAGCGTTAGGACTAACACCGGGGAGCTGTTTTTT.

The rearrangement uses TRBV11-2 and TRBJ2-3, with D possibly TRBD2 on 6 matching bases. Trimming removed 1 base at V and 0 bases at J, with 8 bases between. The CDR3 runs 15 residues. The V gene's germline CDR1 is SGHAT and CDR2 FQNNGV. CDR3 amino acids: CASSLGLVSTDTQYF. The CDR3 DNA reads as TGTGCCAGCAGCTTAGGACTAGTCAGCACAGATACGCAGTATTTT.

This chain connects TRBV6-1 to TRBJ2-5; 7 bases agree with TRBD1. Losses at the gene ends were 8 bases for V and 7 bases for J; bases not matched to a gene: 16. This CDR3 is 15 amino acids long. Germline CDR1 MNHNS, CDR2 SASEGT. For the CDR3, the DNA is TGTGCCAGCTTCGGGGAGACAGGGTCCTCTGGGACCCAGTACTTC. Protein product: CASFGETGSSGTQYF.

V usage is TRBV11-2 and J usage is TRBJ2-7; 14 positions match TRBD2. V lost 4 bases, J lost 6 bases, and 11 bases stayed unmatched. Germline CDR1 SGHAT, CDR2 FQNNGV. The CDR3 extends over 17 amino acids. CDR3 nucleotides: TGTGCCAGCAGCTCACAACCGGGACTAGCGGGAGCGGGCGAGCAGTACTTC. This gives the protein CASSSQPGLAGAGEQYF. The full variable domain, in which reference TRBV11-2 and TRBJ2-7 provide the parts outside the CDR3, is EAGVAQSPRYKIIEKRQSVAFWCNPISGHATLYWYQQILGQGPKLLIQFQNNGVVDDSQLPKDRFSAERLKGVDSTLKIQPAKLEDSAVYLCASSSQPGLAGAGEQYFGPGTRLTVT.

V is TRBV7-2 and J is TRBJ1-4, with D maybe TRBD1 (6 bases). Germline V gene sequence: CDR1 SGHTA, CDR2 FQGNSA. With 6 bases removed from V and 10 bases from J, the gap between germline ends came to 18 bases. The CDR3 is 14 amino acids. CDR3 in amino acids: CASSPDSNPPKLFF. CDR3 sequence (DNA): TGTGCCAGCAGTCCGGACAGTAATCCCCCAAAACTGTTTTTT. The full variable domain, its missing parts supplied by reference TRBV7-2 and TRBJ1-4, is GAGVSQSPSNKVTEKGKDVELRCDPISGHTALYWYRQSLGQGLEFLIYFQGNSAPDKSGLPSDRFSAERTGGSVSTLTIQRTQQEDSAVYLCASSPDSNPPKLFFGSGTQLSVL.

In its sample, this clone was seen once. The chain recombines TRBV28 with TRBJ1-1; D possibly corresponds to TRBD1 (5 bases). V was cut by 5 bases and J by 1 base, with 20 bases left in between. Germline CDR1 reads MDHEN; CDR2 reads SYDVKM. The CDR3 is 17 amino acids. DNA of the CDR3: TGTGCCAGCAGTCTCTACGGCAGGGCAGCTTCGAACACTGAAGCTTTCTTT. Protein: CASSLYGRAASNTEAFF.

The chain employs TRBV11-2 and TRBJ1-2; a weak D match, TRBD1 (6 bases). Germline lookup yields CDR1 SGHAT and CDR2 FQNNGV. This CDR3 spans 15 amino acids. Trimming shortened V by 0 bases and J by 8 bases, and 16 bases separated the two germline ends. Here the CDR3 reads CASSLDAVQGRGYTF. The CDR3 DNA sequence: TGTGCCAGCAGCTTAGACGCAGTACAGGGTCGGGGCTACACCTTC.

Regarding this clone: The sample carries other DNA sequences with the same CDR3. The chain is built from TRBV18 and TRBJ1-1, with D uncertain. Trimming took off 5 bases at V and 2 bases at J, with 6 bases between the two ends. Per germline, CDR1 KGHSH and CDR2 LQKENI. This CDR3 has 12 residues. CDR3 sequence: CASSAVNTEAFF. The CDR3 coding sequence is TGTGCCAGCTCAGCGGTAAACACTGAAGCTTTCTTT. Filled out from reference TRBV18 and TRBJ1-1, the complete variable domain reads NAGVMQNPRHLVRRRGQEARLRCSPMKGHSHVYWYRQLPEEGLKFMVYLQKENIIDESGMPKERFSAEFPKEGPSILRIQQVVRGDSAAYFCASSAVNTEAFFGQGTRLTVV.

The rearrangement uses TRBV23-1 and TRBJ2-7; a possible D gene is TRBD2 (6 bases). TRBV23-1 is given ORF status, its function remaining uncertain. The V end lost 4 bases, the J end lost 0 bases, and 13 bases lay between the germline ends. CDR3 size: 15 residues. CDR3 region: CASSLLGLLSYEQYF. The CDR3 DNA is TGCGCCAGCAGTCTTTTGGGACTCCTCTCCTACGAGCAGTACTTC.